This entry features one TCR beta chain sequence. PCR was performed a second time for roughly 7 to 11 cycles using a sample-barcoded 5' primer and a J-beta primer mix. TCRdb called the 5' RACE reads again in MiXCR, with one record for every CDR3 protein. The data show about 1,400,000 distinct CDR3 sequences, approximately 38% seen once. There are 15 residues in the CDR3. Germline V gene sequence: CDR1 SGDLS, CDR2 YYNGEE. The trim removed 0 bases at V and 3 bases at J, leaving 5 bases unmatched. The data belong to a study of blood T cells in healthy people across ages. J is TRBJ2-5 and V is TRBV9; 7 nucleotides align to TRBD2. The clonotype comes from a woman aged 18-30 years in good health. The source material was blood. CDR3 protein: CASSVERAGKETQYF. In DNA form, the CDR3 reads TGTGCCAGCAGCGTAGAGCGAGCGGGGAAAGAGACCCAGTACTTC.